A selection of T cell receptor beta chains follows, all from one sample in a study of blood T cell repertoires in COVID-19. This table comes from immunoSEQ multiplex PCR, and its TCRdb copy is limited to in-frame clones, with some not included. The repertoire includes 430,000 or so clones, approximately 88% of them detected once, and around 1.9% sits in the top ten. The sample consisted of PBMCs or T cells enriched from blood (not recorded which). Receptors originate from a woman aged 40-49 years who had recovered from COVID-19. CDR3s include the opening cysteine and the closing phenylalanine or tryptophan. D genes are given only for firm matches. Clone size is shown for a subset of rows, as once, few, many or a class of expanded clone.

13	TRBJ1-1	.	TRBV10-3	TRBD1	TGTGCCATCAGCTCAGACAGGGTGGGTGAAGCTTTCTTT	CAISSDRVGEAFF
13	TRBJ1-5	.	TRBV6-5	.	TGTGCCAGCAGTTTGAGGGAGAATCAGCCCCAGCATTTT	CASSLRENQPQHF
16	TRBJ2-5	.	TRBV5-8	TRBD1	TGTGCCAGCAGCCCCTTCTATGGACAGGGGTCGGAGACCCAGTACTTC	CASSPFYGQGSETQYF
13	TRBJ2-7	.	TRBV29-1	.	TGCAGCGTTTTTGGGACATCCGCCAGCGAGCAGTACTTC	CSVFGTSASEQYF
14	TRBJ2-7	.	TRBV1	.	TGCACCAGCAGCCAAGATGAGGGCCCCTACGAGCAGTACTTC	CTSSQDEGPYEQYF
15	TRBJ2-3	.	TRBV5-1	TRBD2	TGCGCCAGCAGCCAAGGACTAGCGGGAGCAGATACGCAGTATTTT	CASSQGLAGADTQYF
12	TRBJ2-7	.	TRBV12-3/TRBV12-4	.	TGTGCCAGCAGTTTAGAGGAGATAGAGCAGTACTTC	CASSLEEIEQYF
13	TRBJ2-1	.	TRBV19	.	TGTGCCAGTAGTATTTTAACATACAATGAGCAGTTCTTC	CASSILTYNEQFF
14	TRBJ2-3	.	TRBV27	TRBD1	TGTGCCAGCAGAGACAGGGGTCGTCCAGATACGCAGTATTTT	CASRDRGRPDTQYF
12	TRBJ1-2	.	TRBV7-9	TRBD1	TGTGCCAGCAGCACAGGGGTTTCTGGCTACACCTTC	CASSTGVSGYTF
11	TRBJ1-2	.	TRBV29-1	.	TGCAGCGCTAGGGGCGGATATGGCTACACCTTC	CSARGGYGYTF
15	TRBJ2-7	.	TRBV6-5	.	TGTGCCAGCAGTTACTCCCCGGTCACCTCCTACGAGCAGTACTTC	CASSYSPVTSYEQYF
18	TRBJ1-4	.	TRBV2	TRBD1	TGTGCCAGCAGTGCCACCGGGACAGGGGGCGCGAGGGGGGAAAAACTGTTTTTT	CASSATGTGGARGEKLFF
14	TRBJ2-1	.	TRBV24-1	.	TGTGCCACCAGTGACCCTTTATTCGGTCTTGAGCAGTTCTTC	CATSDPLFGLEQFF
15	TRBJ1-1	.	TRBV4-1	.	TGCGCCAGCAGCCATCATAACGCAGTGAACACTGAAGCTTTCTTT	CASSHHNAVNTEAFF
15	TRBJ1-6	once	TRBV4-3	.	TGCGCCAGCAGCCAAGAACAACAGAATAATTCACCCCTCCACTTT	CASSQEQQNNSPLHF
15	TRBJ2-4	.	TRBV5-1	.	TGCGCCAGCAGCTTGGAGGGCAGGGGGAGGAACATTCAGTACTTC	CASSLEGRGRNIQYF
16	TRBJ1-2	.	TRBV28	TRBD1	TGTGCCAGCAGTCCACTGGGACAGGGATCGGTCGGCGGCTACACCTTC	CASSPLGQGSVGGYTF
14	TRBJ2-3	.	TRBV19	.	TGTGCCAGCAATACGAGGGAGTTTACAGATACGCAGTATTTT	CASNTREFTDTQYF
15	TRBJ1-1	.	TRBV18	.	TGTGCCAGCTCTCCAAGGACAACCACGAACACTGAAGCTTTCTTT	CASSPRTTTNTEAFF
16	TRBJ2-3	.	TRBV25-1	TRBD2	TGTGCCAGCGGCAATCTTACGGGAGGACCCACAGATACGCAGTATTTT	CASGNLTGGPTDTQYF
18	TRBJ2-7	.	TRBV7-6	TRBD2	TGTGCCAGCAGCCCATTCGGATTACTAGCGGGGGAAGCCTACGAGCAGTACTTC	CASSPFGLLAGEAYEQYF
15	TRBJ2-7	.	TRBV7-9	TRBD2	TGTGCCAGCAGCCGACCGACTAGCGGGACATACGAGCAGTACTTC	CASSRPTSGTYEQYF
15	TRBJ1-2	.	TRBV12-5	TRBD1	TGTGCTAGTGGTTTGTCATACCGGGACAGGCATGGCTACACCTTC	CASGLSYRDRHGYTF
13	TRBJ2-4	.	TRBV29-1	.	TGCAGCGTAGCAGGATCTGGAAAGAACATTCAGTACTTC	CSVAGSGKNIQYF
16	TRBJ2-3	few	TRBV5-1	TRBD2	TGCGCCAGCAGCCCGGGAGGGGGGTCTGGCACAGATACGCAGTATTTT	CASSPGGGSGTDTQYF
14	TRBJ2-3	.	TRBV29-1	.	TGCAGCGTTGAGGGGCCCCTAAGCACAGATACGCAGTATTTT	CSVEGPLSTDTQYF
13	TRBJ1-2	.	TRBV7-2	.	TGTGCCAGCAGCCTCGTTTTTCCCTATGGCTACACCTTC	CASSLVFPYGYTF
14	TRBJ2-3	.	TRBV18	TRBD1	TGTGCCAGCTCACCGACAGGGGGCTCAGATACGCAGTATTTT	CASSPTGGSDTQYF
18	TRBJ2-7	.	TRBV3-1/TRBV3-2	.	TGTGCCAGCAGCCAAGATTTCCGTCTTCTTGTTGGGCCTTACGAGCAGTACTTC	CASSQDFRLLVGPYEQYF
17	TRBJ2-1	.	TRBV3-1/TRBV3-2	TRBD2	TGTGCCAGCAGCCAAGAGATTAAGGGAGGGTCCTACAATGAGCAGTTCTTC	CASSQEIKGGSYNEQFF
15	TRBJ2-7	.	TRBV7-9	TRBD2	TGTGCCAGCAGCTTACTGGGCGGGAGAAGTAACGAGCAGTACTTC	CASSLLGGRSNEQYF
13	TRBJ1-2	.	TRBV6-5	TRBD1	TGTGCCAGCAGCAACGGACAGGATTATGGCTACACCTTC	CASSNGQDYGYTF